This T cell receptor (beta chain) came from a study of identical twins. CDR3 length: 15 amino acids. Germline V gene lookup returns CDR1 LGHNA and CDR2 YNFKEQ. V was trimmed by 0 bases and J by 6 bases, leaving 11 bases between them. cDNA molecules carried unique molecular identifiers, and template switching added a universal primer site. TCRdb redid the calling of the 5' RACE reads with MiXCR, one entry per CDR3 protein. The table includes hundreds of thousands of distinct CDR3 sequences, roughly 18% detected once. The study, taken as a whole, reports: In cord blood, abundant beta clonotypes had fewer insertions; memory showed no trend.

This clonotype was found a few times. Antigen: not known. The same sample was also studied in work on T cells expressing NK-cell markers. From that report: Of eight sequenced donors, seven were HCMV-seropositive and one HCMV-seronegative. Leadership of the CD3+CD56-NKG2C+ fraction also belonged to these clonotypes in a few donors.

The chain carries TRBV4-2 and TRBJ2-2, with D tentatively TRBD1 (5 bases). The source of this sequence is a woman younger than 30 in good health. Specimen: PBMCs. In nucleotides, the CDR3 is TGTGCCAGCAGCCAAGAGGCAGGGAAAGCCGGGGAGCTGTTTTTT. This gives the protein CASSQEAGKAGELFF.